Given below is one T cell receptor beta chain in context. This CDR3 is 16 amino acids long. CDR1 and CDR2 (germline): SGHRS, YFSETQ. Trimming took 0 bases from V and 0 from J; bases not matched to a gene: 4. This entry belongs to a study of technical replicates of blood from a few donors. Repertoires were generated with immunoSEQ multiplex PCR, while TCRdb's copy carries only in-frame clones and drops some. The data hold some 60,000 clones, with about nine tenths observed a single time. The TCR originated in a human donor in good health. Some clones in this sample may be carry-over from other donors' samples. The chain uses TRBV5-1 and TRBJ1-2; 8 bases align to TRBD1. Sample: PBMCs. The CDR3 sequence is CASSLGQGITNYGYTF. The CDR3 DNA follows: TGCGCCAGCAGCTTGGGACAGGGGATTACTAACTATGGCTACACCTTC.